The 30 T cell receptor beta chains below were found in one sample sequenced in a study of early T cells in non-severe SARS-CoV-2 infection. MiXCR, applied by TCRdb to the 5' RACE reads, yields one record per CDR3 protein. The table shows tens of thousands of distinct CDR3 sequences, with roughly 16% occurring only once. Sequenced material: whole blood. These TCRs come from an adult who was a healthcare worker with PCR-confirmed SARS-CoV-2 infection or an uninfected control (not recorded which).

This clonotype was recorded a few times. This rearrangement joins TRBV7-8 to TRBJ1-3; D not resolved. The V gene lost 5 bases and the J gene lost 4 bases, with 9 bases spanning the gap. In germline, CDR1 is SGHVS, CDR2 FQNEAQ. CDR3 size: 13 residues. In DNA form, the CDR3 reads TGTGCCAGCAGCCCAAGAGGGGGAAACACCATATATTTT. Protein: CASSPRGGNTIYF.

In the case of this clonotype: One junction end disagrees with the germline gene, perhaps due to a read error. The V and J genes are TRBV7-7 and TRBJ2-4; D uncertain. CDR3 length: 15 amino acids. The V gene's germline CDR1 is SSHAT and CDR2 FNYEAQ (reference sequence). This chain's CDR3 is CASSFSRLPKNIQYF. The CDR3 nucleotides are TGTGCTAGCAGCTTTTCGCGCCTGCCAAAAAACATTCAGTACTTC.

The table lists this clonotype with a few counts. The gene calls are TRBV5-1 and TRBJ2-5, with D unresolved. The ends were cut back, 5 bases at V and 2 bases at J, with 10 bases in the middle. This CDR3 spans 13 amino acids. Germline V CDR1 and CDR2: SGHRS, YFSETQ. Written as DNA, the CDR3 is TGCGCCAGCAGGGAGACGGCACAAGAGACCCAGTACTTC. Its translation is CASRETAQETQYF.

This sequence joins TRBV20-1 and TRBJ2-7, with TRBD1 matching 8 bases. The trim removed 6 bases at V and 9 bases at J, leaving 19 bases unmatched. The CDR3 runs to 15 residues. Germline loops: CDR1 DFQATT, CDR2 SNEGSKA (reference sequence). CDR3 region: CSAWDRTTYNVGQYF. The CDR3 region has the DNA TGCAGTGCCTGGGACAGGACCACCTATAATGTAGGGCAGTACTTC.

This clonotype was picked up a small number of times. The rearrangement links TRBV29-1 to TRBJ2-1, with D tentatively TRBD2 (6 bases). V lost 1 base and J 9 bases, leaving 25 bases between the germline ends. This CDR3 comprises 17 residues. CDR1 is SQVTM and CDR2 is ANQGSEA in the germline V gene. The CDR3 sequence is CSVEGVIGGPARGEQFF. CDR3 bases: TGCAGCGTTGAAGGGGTGATCGGGGGACCCGCCCGGGGTGAGCAGTTCTTC.

This clonotype showed up just a few times. The J gene is TRBJ1-2, the V gene TRBV6-2 or TRBV6-3; maybe TRBD1 (6 bases). In germline, CDR1 is MNHEY, CDR2 SVGEGT. The CDR3 contains 14 residues. V dropped 6 bases and J dropped 7 bases, with 18 bases sitting between them. This chain's CDR3 is CASSPTGGSGGYTF. The CDR3 nucleotides are TGTGCCAGCAGCCCCACGGGGGGCTCAGGTGGCTACACCTTC.

This clonotype was seen a handful of times. The CDR3 spells CASSYPDRVEAFF. CDR3 DNA sequence: TGTGCCAGCAGCTACCCGGACAGGGTTGAAGCTTTCTTT. The chain carries TRBV5-5 and TRBJ1-1; 8 bases fit TRBD1. The CDR3 runs 13 residues. Losses at the gene ends were 3 bases for V and 7 bases for J; bases not matched to a gene: 5. Germline CDR1 and CDR2: SGHKS and YYEKEE (reference sequence). Full variable domain (remainder filled in from reference TRBV5-5 and TRBJ1-1): DAGVTQSPTHLIKTRGQQVTLRCSPISGHKSVSWYQQVLGQGPQFIFQYYEKEERGRGNFPDRFSARQFPNYSSELNVNALLLGDSALYLCASSYPDRVEAFFGQGTRLTVV.

A few counts support this clonotype. CDR3 region: CASSPPSRVGEKLFF. CDR3 in DNA: TGTGCCAGCTCACCACCGTCCAGGGTCGGTGAAAAACTGTTTTTT. The V gene is TRBV18, the J gene TRBJ1-4; D might be TRBD1 (5 bases). Germline lookup yields CDR1 KGHSH and CDR2 LQKENI. Trimming stripped 0 bases from V and 7 bases from J, with 12 bases between. This CDR3 spans 15 amino acids.

This clonotype was detected only a few times. CDR3 in amino acids: CASSGSLGQGWDEQFF. As DNA, the CDR3 is TGTGCCAGCAGTGGATCTCTGGGACAGGGGTGGGATGAGCAGTTCTTC. This chain joins TRBV25-1 and TRBJ2-1; 10 positions match TRBD1. Germline CDR1 is MGHDK and CDR2 is SYGVNS. V lost 4 bases to trimming and J lost 8 bases; unmatched junction nucleotides: 11. The CDR3 consists of 16 residues.

This chain links TRBV9 with TRBJ2-3, with D possibly matching TRBD2 (7 bases). The germline gives CDR1 SGDLS, CDR2 YYNGEE. The CDR3 runs to 15 residues. V gave up 7 bases and J gave up 4 bases, with 19 bases separating them. The CDR3 nucleotides read TGTGCCAGCGAAAAAGGATGGGGGGGCGCAGATACGCAGTATTTT. It specifies CASEKGWGGADTQYF.

In this sample, this clonotype turned up a few times. The rearrangement joins TRBV19 to TRBJ1-2; D might be TRBD1 (5 bases). CDR3 length: 15 residues. Trimming removed 6 bases from V and 0 bases from J, with 14 bases in between. Germline V lookup: CDR1 LNHDA, CDR2 SQIVND (reference sequence). The CDR3 nucleotides read TGTGCCAGTAGCAACGGGGGAGCGACTAACTATGGCTACACCTTC. Translation gives CASSNGGATNYGYTF.

This clonotype appeared a few times. CDR3 nucleotides: TGCGCCAGCAGCCCGGACGGGGGAGGTGGGTCACCCCTCCACTTT. As protein: CASSPDGGGGSPLHF. The J gene is TRBJ1-6, the V gene TRBV5-1; tentatively, D is TRBD1 (5 bases). Between the trimmed V and J ends, which lost 4 bases and 10 bases, there was a span of 18 bases. This CDR3 is 15 amino acids long. The germline V gene has CDR1 SGHRS and CDR2 YFSETQ.

This clonotype appeared a few times. The rearrangement joins TRBV10-3 to TRBJ1-5; possible D gene TRBD1, 5 bases. CDR3 length equals 13 residues. CDR1 is ENHRY, CDR2 SYGVKD, per germline. V lost 5 bases, J lost 2 bases, and 7 bases lay in between. The CDR3 reads CAISRDRNQPQHF. CDR3 DNA sequence: TGTGCCATCAGTCGGGACCGCAATCAGCCCCAGCATTTT.

Only a few counts were recorded for this clonotype. The chain joins TRBV2 to TRBJ1-2; a possible D gene is TRBD1 (5 bases). V was cut by 9 bases and J by 3 bases, with 20 bases left in between. The germline gives CDR1 SNHLY, CDR2 FYNNEI. The CDR3 has 15 amino acids. DNA for the CDR3: TGTGCCAGTACGCTTTCTGTCAGGGCCCACTATGGCTACACCTTC. It is translated as CASTLSVRAHYGYTF. Drawing the rest from reference TRBV2 and TRBJ1-2, the complete variable domain is EPEVTQTPSHQVTQMGQEVILRCVPISNHLYFYWYRQILGQKVEFLVSFYNNEISEKSEIFDDQFSVERPDGSNFTLKIRSTKLEDSAMYFCASTLSVRAHYGYTFGSGTRLTVV.

The rearrangement joins TRBV24-1 to TRBJ2-1, with TRBD2 matching over 7 bases. Germline CDR1 reads KGHDR; CDR2 reads SFDVKD. The CDR3 sequence is 16 residues long. V shed 5 bases and J 2 bases; nucleotides not matched to a gene: 8. The CDR3 here is CATSALSGTPYNEQFF. CDR3 nucleotide sequence: TGTGCCACCAGTGCCTTAAGCGGGACCCCCTACAATGAGCAGTTCTTC.

This clonotype was counted once. The rearrangement links TRBV7-2 to TRBJ1-3; D is unclear. The CDR3 contains 14 residues. Germline V gene data show CDR1 as SGHTA and CDR2 as FQGNSA. V was clipped by 5 bases and J by 0 bases, with 8 bases between them. The CDR3 coding sequence is TGTGCCAGCAGCCTAGTTGACTCTGGAAACACCATATATTTT. Residues: CASSLVDSGNTIYF.

The rearrangement joins TRBV20-1 to TRBJ1-6, with D hard to call. The CDR3 totals 14 residues. V dropped 1 base and J dropped 2 bases, with 6 bases sitting between them. Germline-derived CDR1 and CDR2 are DFQATT and SNEGSKA (reference sequence). CDR3 amino acids: CSARATAYNSPLHF. CDR3 sequence (DNA): TGCAGTGCTAGAGCCACCGCCTATAATTCACCCCTCCACTTT.

The chain has TRBV19 and TRBJ2-7; weak D call: TRBD1 (6 bases). V was shortened by 6 bases and J by 1 base, with 16 bases between the two germline ends. Looked up from germline, CDR1 is LNHDA and CDR2 is SQIVND (reference sequence). The CDR3 runs to 15 residues. The CDR3 sequence: CASSMGPGESYEQYF. The CDR3 DNA follows: TGTGCCAGTAGCATGGGGCCAGGGGAGTCCTACGAGCAGTACTTC.

The gene calls are TRBV29-1 and TRBJ2-1; possibly TRBD2 for D (6 bases). Trimming stripped 4 bases from V and 7 bases from J, with 17 bases between. CDR1 and CDR2 from the germline V gene are SQVTM and ANQGSEA. The CDR3 has 14 residues. Here the CDR3 DNA reads TGCAGCGTTGGGGGGGTGCAATGGAGGAATGAGCAGTTCTTC. Translation gives CSVGGVQWRNEQFF.

J is TRBJ2-3 and V is TRBV9; 7 bases fit TRBD1. The CDR3 has 14 residues. Germline lookup yields CDR1 SGDLS and CDR2 YYNGEE. Trimming cost V 0 bases and J 4 bases; bases outside gene matches: 2. The CDR3 protein is CASSVEGAADTQYF. The CDR3 DNA reads TGTGCCAGCAGCGTAGAGGGGGCGGCAGATACGCAGTATTTT.

This clonotype was counted between two and nine times. The gene calls are TRBV7-9 and TRBJ1-1; 11 bases align to TRBD1. The CDR3 extends over 16 amino acids. The V gene end was trimmed by 5 bases and the J gene end by 4 bases; junction bases not matched to a gene: 9. Germline loops: CDR1 SEHNR, CDR2 FQNEAQ (reference sequence). CDR3: CASSPYGDRGGTEAFF. In DNA form, the CDR3 reads TGTGCCAGCAGCCCCTACGGGGACAGGGGGGGCACTGAAGCTTTCTTT. Based on the CDR3 plus reference TRBV7-9 and TRBJ1-1, the full variable domain is DTGVSQNPRHKITKRGQNVTFRCDPISEHNRLYWYRQTLGQGPEFLTYFQNEAQLEKSRLLSDRFSAERPKGSFSTLEIQRTEQGDSAMYLCASSPYGDRGGTEAFFGQGTRLTVV.

This sequence joins TRBV29-1 and TRBJ2-7; TRBD2 is a possible D gene (5 bases). CDR3 length: 15 residues. CDR1 and CDR2 from the germline V gene are SQVTM and ANQGSEA. V lost 0 bases, J lost 2 bases, and 14 bases lay in between. CDR3 sequence: CSVEDFRGSAYEQYF. The CDR3 region has the DNA TGCAGCGTTGAAGATTTTCGGGGTAGCGCCTACGAGCAGTACTTC.

This clonotype appeared a few times. This chain uses TRBV27 with TRBJ1-2; D is perhaps TRBD1 (6 bases). The CDR3 has 15 amino acids. V was shortened by 5 bases and J by 6 bases, with 19 bases between the two germline ends. The germline V gene has CDR1 MNHEY and CDR2 SMNVEV (reference sequence). CDR3 residues: CASSLSPRGYDGYTF. The CDR3 nucleotides are TGTGCCAGCAGTCTCTCCCCCAGGGGTTATGATGGCTACACCTTC.

The chain employs TRBV20-1 and TRBJ2-6; no firm D call. Germline V gives CDR1 DFQATT, CDR2 SNEGSKA (reference sequence). Trimming took off 0 bases at V and 6 bases at J, with 15 bases between the two ends. This CDR3 has 16 amino acids. This chain's CDR3 is CSARDIEVAQANVLTF. The CDR3 DNA is TGCAGTGCTAGAGATATCGAGGTTGCCCAGGCCAACGTCCTGACTTTC.

The rearrangement uses TRBV3-1 and TRBJ2-1; D gene unclear. This CDR3 has 12 amino acids. CDR1 is LGHDT and CDR2 is YNNKEL in the germline V gene (reference sequence). V was cut by 3 bases and J by 5 bases, with 5 bases left in between. In nucleotides, the CDR3 is TGTGCCAGCAGCCATAGGAACAATGAGCAGTTCTTC. Residues: CASSHRNNEQFF.

This clonotype showed up many times. The gene calls are TRBV4-1 and TRBJ1-3; no clear D. Germline CDR1 is MGHRA and CDR2 is YSYEKL. The CDR3 runs 14 residues. Between the trimmed V and J ends, which lost 5 bases and 4 bases, there was a span of 12 bases. CDR3 loop: CASSYEGTGNTIYF. The CDR3 bases are TGCGCCAGCAGCTACGAAGGTACAGGAAACACCATATATTTT.

This clonotype has just a few counts. The gene calls are TRBV20-1 and TRBJ1-6, with D maybe TRBD1 (6 bases). The germline CDR1 and CDR2 sequences are DFQATT and SNEGSKA (reference sequence). V was shortened by 0 bases and J by 5 bases, with 8 bases between the two germline ends. This CDR3 contains 14 residues. The CDR3 here is CSAREGTHNSPLHF. CDR3 DNA sequence: TGCAGTGCTAGAGAAGGGACACATAATTCACCCCTCCACTTT.

For the CDR3, the DNA is TGTGCCAGCAGCTCCCCCCCTACTAGCAACAATGAGCAGTTCTTC. Translated, it gives CASSSPPTSNNEQFF. The chain is built from TRBV5-4 and TRBJ2-1; maybe TRBD2 (6 bases). Trimming shortened V by 3 bases and J by 5 bases, and 15 bases separated the two germline ends. Germline CDR1 and CDR2: SGHNT and YYREEE (reference sequence). The CDR3 extends over 15 amino acids.

This clonotype was counted a single time. The genes are TRBV9 and TRBJ2-1; D perhaps matches TRBD2 (6 bases). V was shortened by 7 bases and J by 3 bases, with 8 bases between the two germline ends. Germline CDR1 is SGDLS and CDR2 is YYNGEE. This CDR3 has 12 amino acids. The CDR3 DNA follows: TGTGCCAGCGCGCGGGACTACAATGAGCAGTTCTTC. It is translated as CASARDYNEQFF. Variable domain in full (rest from reference TRBV9 and TRBJ2-1): DSGVTQTPKHLITATGQRVTLRCSPRSGDLSVYWYQQSLDQGLQFLIQYYNGEERAKGNILERFSAQQFPDLHSELNLSSLELGDSALYFCASARDYNEQFFGPGTRLTVL.

There are many counts of this clonotype. The chain couples TRBV4-3 to TRBJ2-6; no firm D call. Germline assignment: CDR1 LGHNA and CDR2 YSLEER. Trimming took 3 bases from V and 0 from J, leaving 9 bases between them. The CDR3 spans 16 residues. The CDR3 sequence: CASSQGRSSGANVLTF. CDR3 nucleotides: TGCGCCAGCAGCCAGGGCCGAAGCTCTGGGGCCAACGTCCTGACTTTC.